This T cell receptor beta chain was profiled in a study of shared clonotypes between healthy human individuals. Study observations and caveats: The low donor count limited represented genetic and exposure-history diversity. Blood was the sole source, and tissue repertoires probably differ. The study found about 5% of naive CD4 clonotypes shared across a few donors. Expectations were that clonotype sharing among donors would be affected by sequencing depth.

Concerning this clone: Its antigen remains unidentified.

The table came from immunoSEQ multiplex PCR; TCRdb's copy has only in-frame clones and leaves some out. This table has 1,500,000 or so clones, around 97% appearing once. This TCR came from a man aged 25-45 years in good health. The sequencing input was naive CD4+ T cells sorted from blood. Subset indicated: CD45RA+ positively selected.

In DNA, the CDR3 is TGTGCCAGCAGCCTTGGGACTAGTCAAGAGACCCAGTACTTC. Translated, it gives CASSLGTSQETQYF. The chain joins TRBV7-3 to TRBJ2-5; 8 bases align to TRBD2. V was clipped by 5 bases and J by 2 bases; unmatched bases: 4. Per germline, CDR1 SGHTA and CDR2 FQGTGA. The length of the CDR3 is 14 residues.